These 23 T cell receptor beta chains were sequenced from one sample in a study of blood T cell repertoires in COVID-19. Assay: immunoSEQ multiplex PCR; the TCRdb copy retains only in-frame clones and omits some. This table has a few hundred thousand clones, about 90% appearing once. The sample comprised PBMCs or T cells enriched from blood (not recorded which). These receptors were collected from a man aged 35-49 years in a cohort exposed to, infected with or recovered from COVID-19 (not recorded which).

This rearrangement joins TRBV5-1 to TRBJ1-2; D uncertain. The V and J ends lost 5 bases and 0 bases respectively, with 5 bases between them. This CDR3 comprises 12 residues. CDR1 and CDR2 (germline): SGHRS, YFSETQ. DNA for the CDR3: TGCGCCAGCAGTGAGGCTAACTATGGCTACACCTTC. Its protein product is CASSEANYGYTF.

The chain links TRBV7-9 to TRBJ2-1; TRBD2 matches at 12 bases. This CDR3 comprises 14 residues. Trimming at V came to 9 bases and at J to 7 bases, leaving 7 bases not matched to a gene. Germline CDR1 SEHNR, CDR2 FQNEAQ (reference sequence). CDR3 amino acids: CASRTSGTKNEQFF. In DNA form, the CDR3 reads TGTGCCAGTCGGACTAGCGGGACCAAGAATGAGCAGTTCTTC.

This sequence joins TRBV10-3 and TRBJ1-4; 7 bases agree with TRBD1. V shed 2 bases, J shed 4 bases, and the junction held 4 bases outside the gene matches. Looked up from germline, CDR1 is ENHRY and CDR2 is SYGVKD. This CDR3 spans 15 amino acids. In nucleotides, the CDR3 is TGTGCCATCAGTGAGACACCAGGGGGTAATGAAAAACTGTTTTTT. This gives the protein CAISETPGGNEKLFF.

This chain links TRBV28 with TRBJ1-6; TRBD1 is a possible D gene (6 bases). The V gene lost 6 bases and the J gene lost 0 bases, with 12 bases spanning the gap. This CDR3 has 16 amino acids. Germline lookup yields CDR1 MDHEN and CDR2 SYDVKM. The CDR3 here is CASRTGKGSYNSPLHF. CDR3 coding DNA: TGTGCCAGCAGAACAGGGAAAGGCTCCTATAATTCACCCCTCCACTTT.

This chain uses TRBV7-8 with TRBJ2-6; perhaps TRBD1 as D (6 bases). The CDR3 totals 16 residues. Between the trimmed V and J ends, which lost 3 bases and 4 bases, there was a span of 13 bases. The germline V gene has CDR1 SGHVS and CDR2 FQNEAQ. The CDR3 here is CASSFRTDQGANVLTF. The CDR3 bases are TGTGCCAGCAGCTTTCGGACAGACCAGGGGGCCAACGTCCTGACTTTC.

The chain is built from TRBV19 and TRBJ2-7; 12 bases match TRBD2. The CDR3 loop spans 17 amino acids. Trimming removed 5 bases from V and 2 bases from J; junction bases left unmatched: 10. In germline, CDR1 is LNHDA, CDR2 SQIVND (reference sequence). The CDR3 sequence: CASSLSRTSGIPYEQYF. The CDR3 DNA follows: TGTGCCAGTAGTCTCTCCCGGACTAGCGGGATACCCTACGAGCAGTACTTC.

The rearrangement uses TRBV11-2 and TRBJ1-1; 8 bases align to TRBD1. Germline CDR1 SGHAT, CDR2 FQNNGV. CDR3 length equals 17 residues. V gave up 2 bases and J gave up 6 bases; unmatched junction bases: 14. The CDR3 nucleotides read TGTGCCAGCAGCTTACAGGGGGCGGTTCCGCGGGTTGCTGAAGCTTTCTTT. Translated, it gives CASSLQGAVPRVAEAFF.

The rearrangement links TRBV3-1 (or the pseudogene TRBV3-2) to TRBJ2-7; a possible D gene is TRBD1 (6 bases). Trimming left V 5 bases short and J 2 bases short, with 13 bases between. The CDR3 is 14 residues long. CDR1 is LGHDT and CDR2 is YNNKEL in the germline V gene (reference sequence). CDR3 DNA sequence: TGTGCCAGCAGCACCCGACAGGTCCCCTACGAGCAGTACTTC. Amino acids: CASSTRQVPYEQYF.

The chain has TRBV2 and TRBJ2-1; TRBD2 aligns across 10 bases. There are 14 residues in the CDR3. CDR1 is SNHLY, CDR2 FYNNEI, per germline. The V and J ends lost 6 bases and 6 bases, in that order; junction bases with no gene match: 5. The CDR3 DNA follows: TGTGCCAGCAGCCGACCTAGCGGGAGCAATGAGCAGTTCTTC. Translation gives CASSRPSGSNEQFF.

The chain is built from TRBV28 and TRBJ2-1; 9 bases agree with TRBD2. V shed 5 bases, J shed 6 bases, and the junction held 14 bases outside the gene matches. The V gene's germline CDR1 is MDHEN and CDR2 SYDVKM. The CDR3 is 17 amino acids. The CDR3 DNA follows: TGTGCCAGCAGTCCCCTGTATAGCGGGAGTTTGGGCAATGAGCAGTTCTTC. It encodes CASSPLYSGSLGNEQFF.

The chain uses TRBV6-5 and TRBJ2-7, with 11 bases aligning to TRBD2. With 2 bases clipped from V and 2 bases from J, the junction kept 2 bases outside the gene matches. The CDR3 extends over 15 amino acids. Germline values: CDR1 MNHEY, CDR2 SVGAGI. The CDR3 sequence is CASSYKLAGAYEQYF. The DNA for the CDR3 is TGTGCCAGCAGTTACAAACTAGCGGGAGCCTACGAGCAGTACTTC.

The chain employs TRBV27 and TRBJ1-3; D is undetermined. The germline V gene encodes CDR1 MNHEY and CDR2 SMNVEV (reference sequence). Deletions cut 4 bases from V and 0 bases from J, with 7 bases between. The CDR3 runs to 14 residues. CDR3 in DNA: TGTGCCAGCAGTTCAAGCCTCTCTGGAAACACCATATATTTT. Protein sequence: CASSSSLSGNTIYF.

The gene calls are TRBV5-1 and TRBJ2-6; D perhaps matches TRBD1 (5 bases). V was trimmed by 0 bases and J by 0 bases, leaving 7 bases between them. This CDR3 comprises 16 residues. From germline, CDR1 is SGHRS and CDR2 YFSETQ. DNA of the CDR3: TGCGCCAGCAGCTTGGAAGGGGACTCTGGGGCCAACGTCCTGACTTTC. Translating gives CASSLEGDSGANVLTF.

This clone came up a few times. Mismatch with germline at one junction end may stem from a read error. CDR3 sequence reads: CASSYSGYTEAFF. In DNA, the CDR3 is TGTGCCAGCAGTTACTCCGGGTACACCGAAGCTTTCTTT. The rearrangement links TRBV6-5 to TRBJ1-1; D gene uncertain. Looked up from germline, CDR1 is MNHEY and CDR2 is SVGAGI. The CDR3 has 13 amino acids.

CDR3 in DNA: TGTGCCACTAGGCGGGGGTTCGGGGACACCGGGGAGCTGTTTTTT. It specifies CATRRGFGDTGELFF. The chain joins TRBV10-3 to TRBJ2-2; 7 bases map to TRBD2. Trimming took 10 bases from V and 3 from J; bases not matched to a gene: 11. In germline, CDR1 is ENHRY, CDR2 SYGVKD. The CDR3 consists of 15 residues.

The table lists this clone with a count of one. J is TRBJ1-1 and V is TRBV14, with D uncertain. V was pared by 0 bases and J by 11 bases, with 13 bases between. The CDR3 length is 13 residues. The germline V gene has CDR1 SGHDN and CDR2 FVKESK. CDR3 sequence (DNA): TGTGCCAGCAGCCAAGATGTGTCAGTGCGGGCTTTCTTT. Its protein is CASSQDVSVRAFF.

The gene calls are TRBV27 and TRBJ2-7; 10 bases match TRBD1. Germline values: CDR1 MNHEY, CDR2 SMNVEV (reference sequence). Trimming cost V 1 base and J 6 bases; bases outside gene matches: 9. The CDR3 is 16 amino acids. The CDR3, as DNA: TGTGCCAGCAGTTTATTAATCGGGACAGGGGTAGTCGAGCAGTACTTC. This sequence encodes CASSLLIGTGVVEQYF.

This chain links TRBV19 with TRBJ1-5; a possible D gene is TRBD1 (5 bases). Germline V gives CDR1 LNHDA, CDR2 SQIVND (reference sequence). The CDR3 runs to 15 residues. The germline V and J ends were trimmed by 7 bases and 6 bases, with 19 bases remaining between them. For the CDR3, the DNA is TGTGCCAGTATTGCAGGGCCAGCGACTAGTCAGCCCCAGCATTTT. Its translation: CASIAGPATSQPQHF.

The chain is built from TRBV2 and TRBJ2-7, with TRBD2 matching over 8 bases. Germline trimming cut 9 bases from V and 2 bases from J; bases unmatched to any gene: 12. Per germline, CDR1 SNHLY and CDR2 FYNNEI. The CDR3 is made up of 15 amino acids. CDR3 sequence (DNA): TGTGCCAGTTCCCGACTGGCGGGAGGAACCTACGAGCAGTACTTC. This gives the protein CASSRLAGGTYEQYF. The full variable domain, in which reference TRBV2 and TRBJ2-7 provide the parts outside the CDR3, is EPEVTQTPSHQVTQMGQEVILRCVPISNHLYFYWYRQILGQKVEFLVSFYNNEISEKSEIFDDQFSVERPDGSNFTLKIRSTKLEDSAMYFCASSRLAGGTYEQYFGPGTRLTVT.

This chain connects TRBV5-1 to TRBJ1-4, with 12 bases matching TRBD1. V shed 5 bases and J 6 bases; nucleotides not matched to a gene: 11. The CDR3 contains 17 residues. Germline V gene lookup returns CDR1 SGHRS and CDR2 YFSETQ. CDR3 DNA: TGCGCCAGCAGTAGGGGACAGGGGGCAGGTGTTGATGAAAAACTGTTTTTT. Its protein is CASSRGQGAGVDEKLFF.

This clone was seen a few times. The chain links TRBV5-1 to TRBJ1-1; D unclear. The CDR3 consists of 13 residues. From germline, CDR1 is SGHRS and CDR2 YFSETQ. V was shortened by 7 bases and J by 3 bases, with 13 bases between the two germline ends. The CDR3 protein is CASQEQRDTEAFF. CDR3 DNA sequence: TGCGCCAGCCAAGAGCAGAGGGACACTGAAGCTTTCTTT.

The gene calls are TRBV7-9 and TRBJ2-1; 8 bases agree with TRBD1. Germline values: CDR1 SEHNR, CDR2 FQNEAQ (reference sequence). V lost 5 bases, J lost 8 bases, and 2 bases stayed unmatched. CDR3 length equals 12 residues. The CDR3 nucleotides are TGTGCCAGCAGCCTGGGACAGGATGAGCAGTTCTTC. It encodes CASSLGQDEQFF.

The chain links TRBV7-6 to TRBJ2-1, with TRBD1 matching 7 bases. Germline trimming cut 3 bases from V and 6 bases from J; bases unmatched to any gene: 5. From germline, CDR1 is SGHVS and CDR2 FNYEAQ. The CDR3 loop spans 14 amino acids. CDR3 in DNA: TGTGCCAGCAGCTTGGGACAGCGGAGCAATGAGCAGTTCTTC. Residues: CASSLGQRSNEQFF.